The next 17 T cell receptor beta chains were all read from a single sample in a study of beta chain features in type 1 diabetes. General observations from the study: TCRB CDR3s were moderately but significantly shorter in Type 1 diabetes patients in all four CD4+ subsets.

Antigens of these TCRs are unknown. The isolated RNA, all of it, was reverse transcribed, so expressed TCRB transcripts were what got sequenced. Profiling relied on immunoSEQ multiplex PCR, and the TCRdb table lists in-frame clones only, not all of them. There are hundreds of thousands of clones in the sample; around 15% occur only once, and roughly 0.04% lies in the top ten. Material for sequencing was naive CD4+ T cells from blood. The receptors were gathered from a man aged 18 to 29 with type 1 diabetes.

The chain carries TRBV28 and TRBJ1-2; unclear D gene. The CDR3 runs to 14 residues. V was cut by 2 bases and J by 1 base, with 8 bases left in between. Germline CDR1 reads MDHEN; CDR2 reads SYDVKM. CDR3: CASSLPFDNYGYTF. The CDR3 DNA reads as TGTGCCAGCAGTTTACCGTTCGATAACTATGGCTACACCTTC.

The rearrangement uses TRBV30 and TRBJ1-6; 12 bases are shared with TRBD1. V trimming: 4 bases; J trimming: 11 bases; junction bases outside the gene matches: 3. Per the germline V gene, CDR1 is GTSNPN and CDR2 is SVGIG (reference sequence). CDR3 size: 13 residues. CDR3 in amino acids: CAWMGQGATPLHF. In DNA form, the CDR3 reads TGTGCCTGGATGGGACAGGGGGCAACACCCCTCCACTTT.

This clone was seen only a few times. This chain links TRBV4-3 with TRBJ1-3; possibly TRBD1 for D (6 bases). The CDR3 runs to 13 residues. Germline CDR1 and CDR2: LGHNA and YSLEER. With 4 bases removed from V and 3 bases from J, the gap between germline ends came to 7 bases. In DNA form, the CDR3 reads TGCGCCAGCAGCCTAGGGGGTGGAAACACCATATATTTT. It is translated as CASSLGGGNTIYF.

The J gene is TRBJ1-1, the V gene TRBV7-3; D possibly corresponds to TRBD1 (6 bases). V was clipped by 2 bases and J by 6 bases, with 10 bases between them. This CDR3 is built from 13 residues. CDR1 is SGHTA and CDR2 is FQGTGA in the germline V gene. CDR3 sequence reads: CASSLHGGAEAFF. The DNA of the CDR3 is TGTGCCAGCAGCTTACACGGGGGCGCTGAAGCTTTCTTT.

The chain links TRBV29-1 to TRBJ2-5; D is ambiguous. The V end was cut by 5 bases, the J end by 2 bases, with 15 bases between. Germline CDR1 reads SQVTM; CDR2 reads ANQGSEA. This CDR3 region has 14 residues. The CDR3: CSVPLRANQETQYF. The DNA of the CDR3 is TGCAGCGTTCCCCTCCGAGCGAATCAAGAGACCCAGTACTTC.

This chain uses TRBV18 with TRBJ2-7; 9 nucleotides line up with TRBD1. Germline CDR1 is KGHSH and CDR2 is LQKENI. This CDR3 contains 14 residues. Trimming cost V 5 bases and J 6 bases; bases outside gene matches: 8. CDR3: CASSASQGAGEQYF. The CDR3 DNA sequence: TGTGCCAGCTCAGCATCACAGGGGGCCGGCGAGCAGTACTTC.

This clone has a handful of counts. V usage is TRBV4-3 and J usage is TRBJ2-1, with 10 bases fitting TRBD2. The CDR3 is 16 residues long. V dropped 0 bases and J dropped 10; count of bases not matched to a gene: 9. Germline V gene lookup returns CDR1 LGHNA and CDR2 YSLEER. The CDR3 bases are TGCGCCAGCAGCCAAGATACGGCTAGCGGGGGTCTCGAGCAGTTCTTC. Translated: CASSQDTASGGLEQFF.

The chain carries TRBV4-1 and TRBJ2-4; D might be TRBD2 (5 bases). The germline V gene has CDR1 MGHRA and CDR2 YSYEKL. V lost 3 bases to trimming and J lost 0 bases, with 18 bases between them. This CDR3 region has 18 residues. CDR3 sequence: CASSQIVGGGGAKNIQYF. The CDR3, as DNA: TGCGCCAGCAGCCAGATAGTAGGAGGTGGAGGAGCCAAAAACATTCAGTACTTC.

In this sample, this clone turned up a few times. The CDR3 here is CASSGAGGISYNEQFF. The CDR3 region has the DNA TGTGCCAGCTCTGGAGCGGGGGGAATCTCCTACAATGAGCAGTTCTTC. The rearrangement links TRBV11-2 to TRBJ2-1; TRBD2 matches at 9 bases. V lost 8 bases to trimming and J lost 0 bases; unmatched junction nucleotides: 8. This CDR3 is built from 16 residues. CDR1 and CDR2 from the germline V gene are SGHAT and FQNNGV.

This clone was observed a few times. The CDR3 DNA sequence: TGTGCCAGTAGGGTGACACCGAACACCGGGGAGCTGTTTTTT. Its translation is CASRVTPNTGELFF. The chain carries TRBV19 and TRBJ2-2, with D uncertain. Trimming took 6 bases from V and 0 from J, leaving 8 bases between them. This CDR3 contains 14 residues. CDR1 and CDR2 (germline): LNHDA, SQIVND (reference sequence).

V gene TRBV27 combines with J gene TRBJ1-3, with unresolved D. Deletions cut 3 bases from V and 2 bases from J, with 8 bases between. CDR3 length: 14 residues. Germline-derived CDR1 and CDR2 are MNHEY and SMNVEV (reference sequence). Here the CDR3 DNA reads TGTGCCAGCAGTTTCCGGGGAGCTGGAAACACCATATATTTT. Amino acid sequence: CASSFRGAGNTIYF.

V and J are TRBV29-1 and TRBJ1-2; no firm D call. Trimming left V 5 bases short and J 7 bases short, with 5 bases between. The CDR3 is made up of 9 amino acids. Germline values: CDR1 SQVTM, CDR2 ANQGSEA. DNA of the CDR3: TGCAGCGTTTCCGCTGGCTACACCTTC. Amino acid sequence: CSVSAGYTF. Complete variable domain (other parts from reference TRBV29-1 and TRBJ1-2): SAVISQKPSRDICQRGTSLTIQCQVDSQVTMMFWYRQQPGQSLTLIATANQGSEATYESGFVIDKFPISRPNLTFSTLTVSNMSPEDSSIYLCSVSAGYTFGSGTRLTVV.

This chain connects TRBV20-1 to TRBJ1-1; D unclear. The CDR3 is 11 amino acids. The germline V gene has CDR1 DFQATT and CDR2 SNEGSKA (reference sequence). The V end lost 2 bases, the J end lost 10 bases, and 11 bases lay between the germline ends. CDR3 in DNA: TGCAGTGCTAGAATCCAAGAGGTAGCTTTCTTT. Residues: CSARIQEVAFF.

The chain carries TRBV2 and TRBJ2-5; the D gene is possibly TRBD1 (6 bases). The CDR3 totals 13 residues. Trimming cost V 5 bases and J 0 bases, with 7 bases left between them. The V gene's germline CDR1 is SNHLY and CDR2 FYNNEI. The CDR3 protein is CASSTGYQETQYF. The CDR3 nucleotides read TGTGCCAGCAGTACAGGGTACCAAGAGACCCAGTACTTC.

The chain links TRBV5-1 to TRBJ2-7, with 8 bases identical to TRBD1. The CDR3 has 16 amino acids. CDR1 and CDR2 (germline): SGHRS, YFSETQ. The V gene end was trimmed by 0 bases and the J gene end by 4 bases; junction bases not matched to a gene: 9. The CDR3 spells CASSLEPGGAGYEQYF. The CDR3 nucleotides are TGCGCCAGCAGCTTGGAGCCAGGGGGCGCGGGGTACGAGCAGTACTTC. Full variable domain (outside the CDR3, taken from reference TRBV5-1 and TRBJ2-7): KAGVTQTPRYLIKTRGQQVTLSCSPISGHRSVSWYQQTPGQGLQFLFEYFSETQRNKGNFPGRFSGRQFSNSRSEMNVSTLELGDSALYLCASSLEPGGAGYEQYFGPGTRLTVT.

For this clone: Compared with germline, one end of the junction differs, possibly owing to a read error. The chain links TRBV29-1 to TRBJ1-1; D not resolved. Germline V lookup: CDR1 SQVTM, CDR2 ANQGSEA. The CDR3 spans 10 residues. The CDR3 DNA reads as TGCAGCGCAAACAACAATGAAGCTTTCTTT. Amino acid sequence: CSANNNEAFF.

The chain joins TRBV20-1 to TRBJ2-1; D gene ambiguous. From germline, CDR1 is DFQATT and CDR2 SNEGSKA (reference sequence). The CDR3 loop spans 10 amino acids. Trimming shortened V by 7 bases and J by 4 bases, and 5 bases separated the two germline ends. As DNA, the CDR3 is TGCAGTGGCGATTACAATGAGCAGTTCTTC. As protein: CSGDYNEQFF.